The rows below give T cell receptor beta chains drawn from one sample of a study of T cell responses to AZD1222 COVID-19 vaccine. Clones were sequenced by immunoSEQ multiplex PCR, and TCRdb holds only the in-frame ones, with some missing. The sample carries nearly 110,000 clones, about nine tenths recorded once. Specimen: peripheral blood, collected on day 0 of AZD1222 vaccination. The receptors here all came from an adult in good health. Each CDR3 is given with its conserved first and last residue. The D gene is left open where the match is weak.

TRBJ2-3 | NA | TRBV15 | CATSIVAGTGLETQYF
TRBJ1-1 | NA | TRBV2 | CASSPGAKGAFF
TRBJ1-4 | TRBD1 | TRBV6-2/TRBV6-3 | CASSRNTGTGEKLFF
TRBJ1-1 | NA | TRBV6-5 | CASSHRANTEAFF
TRBJ2-2 | TRBD1 | TRBV6-4 | CASSPGTANTGELFF
TRBJ2-3 | NA | TRBV7-3 | CASSSGKTQITTDTQYF
TRBJ2-1 | TRBD1 | TRBV5-1 | CASSLDGQGFNEQFF
TRBJ2-1 | TRBD1 | TRBV24-1 | CATSDRTGVHYNEQFF
TRBJ2-7 | NA | TRBV7-9 | CASSLPQSYEQYF
TRBJ1-5 | NA | TRBV12-3/TRBV12-4 | CASSFGGQPQHF
TRBJ1-2 | NA | TRBV6-5 | CASSSPLAGGNYGYTF